Listed below are T cell receptor beta chains from one sample, sequenced in a study of blood T cell repertoires in COVID-19. TCRdb keeps only in-frame clones here, not all; method: immunoSEQ multiplex PCR. The sample yields approximately 85,000 clones, 85% to 95% seen once. The specimen sequenced was peripheral blood. The receptors derive from a woman aged 60-75 years with active COVID-19. Each CDR3 is given with its conserved first and last residue. Fields, in order: CDR3 DNA, CDR3 protein, J gene, clone size, V gene, D gene. The D gene is left open where the match is weak. Clone size appears in some rows only: once, few, many, or a class for an expanded clone.

DNA: TGTGCCAGCAGCTTTTGGACAGGGTACCACGAGCAGTACTTC; CDR3: CASSFWTGYHEQYF; J: TRBJ2-7; size: once; V: TRBV5-6; D: TRBD1
DNA: TGTGCCAGCAGCGCACAGGGGTTGAACACCGGGGAGCTGTTTTTT; CDR3: CASSAQGLNTGELFF; J: TRBJ2-2; size: .; V: TRBV5-6; D: TRBD1
DNA: TGTGCCAGCAGTTACAGTACAGGGGCGGCTTCACCCCTCCACTTT; CDR3: CASSYSTGAASPLHF; J: TRBJ1-6; size: .; V: TRBV6-5; D: TRBD1
DNA: TGTGCCAGCAGTTTTTCCAGTAAGGAGACCCAGTACTTC; CDR3: CASSFSSKETQYF; J: TRBJ2-5; size: .; V: TRBV12-3/TRBV12-4; D: .
DNA: TGTGCCACCAGTGATTTCCCTCGGGACAGGGGTACCTTTGGCAATCAGCCCCAGCATTTT; CDR3: CATSDFPRDRGTFGNQPQHF; J: TRBJ1-5; size: .; V: TRBV24-1; D: TRBD1
DNA: TGTGCCAGCTCACCACCGAGCCAGAACACCGGGGAGCTGTTTTTT; CDR3: CASSPPSQNTGELFF; J: TRBJ2-2; size: .; V: TRBV18; D: .
DNA: TGCGCCAGCAGTGCGCGACTAGCGGGAGCCACCGGGGAGCTGTTTTTT; CDR3: CASSARLAGATGELFF; J: TRBJ2-2; size: .; V: TRBV10-1; D: TRBD2
DNA: TGTGCCAGCAGTGAGACAGGGGAGGATTCACCCCTCCACTTT; CDR3: CASSETGEDSPLHF; J: TRBJ1-6; size: .; V: TRBV2; D: TRBD1
DNA: TGTGCCAGCAGTGAACTGGGACAGGCTGGAAACACCATATATTTT; CDR3: CASSELGQAGNTIYF; J: TRBJ1-3; size: .; V: TRBV6-1; D: TRBD1
DNA: TGTGCCAGTAGCCTGGGAGGGGCCGACTATGGCTACACCTTC; CDR3: CASSLGGADYGYTF; J: TRBJ1-2; size: .; V: TRBV19; D: .
DNA: TGCGCCAGCAGCCAAGATCGGCGGGAGCGGGACGAGCAGTACTTC; CDR3: CASSQDRRERDEQYF; J: TRBJ2-7; size: .; V: TRBV4-1; D: TRBD2
DNA: TGTGCCACCCGGGGTAGCGGGAGGGACACCGGGGAGCTGTTTTTT; CDR3: CATRGSGRDTGELFF; J: TRBJ2-2; size: .; V: TRBV24-1; D: TRBD2
DNA: TGCAGCGTCCTACTGAGGGCTGAAGCTTTCTTT; CDR3: CSVLLRAEAFF; J: TRBJ1-1; size: .; V: TRBV29-1; D: .
DNA: TGTGCCAGCAGCCGACGAGGGGGACAGGTGGGATGGACTGAAGCTTTCTTT; CDR3: CASSRRGGQVGWTEAFF; J: TRBJ1-1; size: .; V: TRBV3-1/TRBV3-2; D: TRBD1
DNA: TGTGCCAGCAGCCTAACCGAGACAGGGATCGATGGCTACACCTTC; CDR3: CASSLTETGIDGYTF; J: TRBJ1-2; size: .; V: TRBV7-9; D: TRBD1
DNA: TGTGCCAGCGGCCGGTGGCGCGGGGAACAGCAGCCCCAGCATTTT; CDR3: CASGRWRGEQQPQHF; J: TRBJ1-5; size: .; V: TRBV5-8; D: .
DNA: TGTGCTAGTGGGACTCAAGGGGCGAACACTGAAGCTTTCTTT; CDR3: CASGTQGANTEAFF; J: TRBJ1-1; size: .; V: TRBV12-5; D: .
DNA: TGTGCCAGCTCCCCGGCGGGGAATTCACCCCTCCACTTT; CDR3: CASSPAGNSPLHF; J: TRBJ1-6; size: .; V: TRBV18; D: .
DNA: TGTGCCAGCAGTACCGGGACTAGCGGTTACAATGAGCAGTTCTTC; CDR3: CASSTGTSGYNEQFF; J: TRBJ2-1; size: .; V: TRBV6-5; D: TRBD2
DNA: TGTGCCAGCAGTCCTAGCGGGAACTACAATGAGCAGTTCTTC; CDR3: CASSPSGNYNEQFF; J: TRBJ2-1; size: once; V: TRBV28; D: TRBD2
DNA: TGTGCCAGCAATAAAATCGACAGGGGTGGTCAGCCCCAGCATTTT; CDR3: CASNKIDRGGQPQHF; J: TRBJ1-5; size: once; V: TRBV28; D: TRBD1
DNA: TGTGCCAGCAGCTTCGGGACAGCCCAAGAGACCCAGTACTTC; CDR3: CASSFGTAQETQYF; J: TRBJ2-5; size: once; V: TRBV7-2; D: TRBD1
DNA: TGTGCCAGCAGATCGACAGGGGCCACCGGGGAGCTGTTTTTT; CDR3: CASRSTGATGELFF; J: TRBJ2-2; size: .; V: TRBV28; D: TRBD1
DNA: TGTGCCAGCAGCTTGACCATGGCGGTTACGCAGTATTTT; CDR3: CASSLTMAVTQYF; J: TRBJ2-3; size: .; V: TRBV5-6; D: .
DNA: TGTGCCAGCAGCCCTAGACTAGCGGGAGACTCCCGCTACGAGCAGTACTTC; CDR3: CASSPRLAGDSRYEQYF; J: TRBJ2-7; size: .; V: TRBV9; D: TRBD2
DNA: TGTGCCAGCAGCTTGACAGGGGCCTCGGGCACCGGGGAGCTGTTTTTT; CDR3: CASSLTGASGTGELFF; J: TRBJ2-2; size: .; V: TRBV7-2; D: TRBD1
DNA: TGTGCCAGCAGTCCATGGGGCGAGAGTTCGGGTGAGCAGTTCTTC; CDR3: CASSPWGESSGEQFF; J: TRBJ2-1; size: .; V: TRBV28; D: .
DNA: TGTGCCAGCAGTCTTATCATGGGGCTAGCGGGAAACAATGAGCAGTTCTTC; CDR3: CASSLIMGLAGNNEQFF; J: TRBJ2-1; size: .; V: TRBV27; D: TRBD2
DNA: TGTGCCAGCACCCTCTCCCAGGGTAATAGCAATCAGCCCCAGCATTTT; CDR3: CASTLSQGNSNQPQHF; J: TRBJ1-5; size: .; V: TRBV28; D: .
DNA: TGTGCCAGCAGAGTAGCGGGAAGCACAGATACGCAGTATTTT; CDR3: CASRVAGSTDTQYF; J: TRBJ2-3; size: .; V: TRBV6-5; D: TRBD2
DNA: TGCGCCAGCAGCCTTAGGACAGGGGGAGCTGAAGCTTTCTTT; CDR3: CASSLRTGGAEAFF; J: TRBJ1-1; size: .; V: TRBV5-1; D: TRBD1
DNA: TGTGCCAGCACCCCAAATTCACAGGGAACTAATTCACCCCTCCACTTT; CDR3: CASTPNSQGTNSPLHF; J: TRBJ1-6; size: .; V: TRBV5-6; D: .
DNA: TGTGCCAGCACCAATTCCGGGCGCCGGGGCACCGGGGAGCTGTTTTTT; CDR3: CASTNSGRRGTGELFF; J: TRBJ2-2; size: .; V: TRBV7-9; D: .
DNA: TGTGCCAGCATCCCCGGACAGGGTTGGGTCTACGAGCAGTACTTC; CDR3: CASIPGQGWVYEQYF; J: TRBJ2-7; size: .; V: TRBV11-2; D: TRBD1
DNA: TGTGCCAGCAGTCGAGCCATATCGGGACAGCCCCAGCATTTT; CDR3: CASSRAISGQPQHF; J: TRBJ1-5; size: .; V: TRBV28; D: .
DNA: TGTGCCTGGAGTGGAGCGGGAGGGTACACAAATACGCAGTATTTT; CDR3: CAWSGAGGYTNTQYF; J: TRBJ2-3; size: .; V: TRBV30; D: TRBD2
DNA: TGTGCCAGCAGTAGGAAAGGGGGCAATGAGCAGTTCTTC; CDR3: CASSRKGGNEQFF; J: TRBJ2-1; size: .; V: TRBV11-3; D: .
DNA: TGTGCCAGCAGCGTACCCCCCCGAGCTAGCGGGAGGGCCAGGGATACGCAGTATTTT; CDR3: CASSVPPRASGRARDTQYF; J: TRBJ2-3; size: .; V: TRBV28; D: TRBD2
DNA: TGTGCCAGCAGGGGGGACATAGGCACTTCCTACGAGCAGTACTTC; CDR3: CASRGDIGTSYEQYF; J: TRBJ2-7; size: once; V: TRBV6-6; D: .
DNA: TGCGCCAGCAGCACCGGGACACTTACCTACGAGCAGTACTTC; CDR3: CASSTGTLTYEQYF; J: TRBJ2-7; size: few; V: TRBV5-1; D: .
DNA: TGTGCCAGCAGTTACAACCAGAACATGAACACTGAAGCTTTCTTT; CDR3: CASSYNQNMNTEAFF; J: TRBJ1-1; size: .; V: TRBV6-6; D: .
DNA: TGTGCCATCAGTGAGCCCGGGACTAGCGCCGACAATGAGCAGTTCTTC; CDR3: CAISEPGTSADNEQFF; J: TRBJ2-1; size: .; V: TRBV10-3; D: TRBD2
DNA: TGTGCCGGGAGGGCTACCTTTAGGAATGAGCAGTTCTTC; CDR3: CAGRATFRNEQFF; J: TRBJ2-1; size: .; V: TRBV28; D: TRBD2